The 18 T cell receptor beta chains presented below share a single source sample, sequenced in a study of cytomegalovirus exposure and HLA in healthy donors. Vbeta (60) and Jbeta (13) primers were used in the PCR. TCRdb keeps only in-frame clones here, not all; method: immunoSEQ multiplex PCR. The repertoire includes about 97,000 clones, 55% to 80% of them detected once, and approximately 4.3% sits in the top ten. Sequencing was performed on PBMCs. All receptors come from a human donor in good health.

The J gene is TRBJ1-1, the V gene TRBV18; 7 bases align to TRBD1. This CDR3 comprises 12 residues. The ends lost 5 bases at V and 11 bases at J; junction bases unmatched: 8. From germline, CDR1 is KGHSH and CDR2 LQKENI. CDR3 residues: CASSSDRVGAFF. In DNA, the CDR3 is TGTGCCAGCTCATCCGACAGGGTGGGGGCTTTCTTT.

The chain uses TRBV5-1 and TRBJ2-5; D is uncertain. This CDR3 is built from 13 residues. The V end lost 2 bases, the J end lost 11 bases, and 16 bases lay between the germline ends. In germline, CDR1 is SGHRS, CDR2 YFSETQ. CDR3: CASSFFSGEEQYF. CDR3 nucleotide sequence: TGCGCCAGCAGCTTTTTTTCAGGCGAAGAGCAGTACTTC.

This sequence joins TRBV2 and TRBJ1-4; 7 positions match TRBD1. V dropped 5 bases and J dropped 3; count of bases not matched to a gene: 6. This CDR3 is 15 amino acids long. Germline V gene lookup returns CDR1 SNHLY and CDR2 FYNNEI. DNA for the CDR3: TGTGCCAGCAGTCCCCCGGGACAGCCTAATGAAAAACTGTTTTTT. Amino acid sequence: CASSPPGQPNEKLFF.

V usage is TRBV29-1 and J usage is TRBJ2-7; D not resolved. Per the germline V gene, CDR1 is SQVTM and CDR2 is ANQGSEA. This CDR3 is built from 12 residues. The germline V and J ends were trimmed by 5 bases and 7 bases, with 15 bases remaining between them. CDR3 amino acids: CSVLVSPGEQYF. CDR3 DNA: TGCAGCGTTCTGGTTTCTCCCGGGGAGCAGTACTTC.

This clone showed up just once. CDR3 bases: TGTGCCATCAGCACAAATTTTGGGCCCGAAGCTTTCTTT. Its protein is CAISTNFGPEAFF. The chain carries TRBV10-3 and TRBJ1-1, with D unclear. The CDR3 runs 13 residues. Trimming removed 6 bases from V and 8 bases from J, with 16 bases in between. Germline V gene lookup returns CDR1 ENHRY and CDR2 SYGVKD.

The gene calls are TRBV4-2 and TRBJ2-5; D is unresolved. The length of the CDR3 is 14 residues. From germline, CDR1 is LGHNA and CDR2 YNFKEQ. Trimming took 1 base from V and 8 from J, leaving 14 bases between them. This CDR3 is CASSQGLARPTQYF. Here the CDR3 DNA reads TGTGCCAGCAGCCAAGGACTCGCTAGGCCCACCCAGTACTTC.

In DNA, the CDR3 is TGTGCCAGTAGTGACAGGACCCAAGAGACCCAGTACTTC. Translation gives CASSDRTQETQYF. The genes are TRBV19 and TRBJ2-5; D might be TRBD1 (6 bases). Germline CDR1 and CDR2: LNHDA and SQIVND (reference sequence). This CDR3 has 13 amino acids. V dropped 5 bases and J dropped 1 base, with 8 bases sitting between them.

This chain joins TRBV10-1 and TRBJ1-1; D uncertain. The CDR3 runs 15 residues. The germline V gene has CDR1 WNHNN and CDR2 SYGVQD (reference sequence). With 0 bases removed from V and 0 bases from J, the gap between germline ends came to 8 bases. CDR3 region: CASSESKQLNTEAFF. CDR3 bases: TGCGCCAGCAGTGAGTCGAAACAGTTGAACACTGAAGCTTTCTTT.

The chain uses TRBV2 and TRBJ1-2, with 7 positions matching TRBD1. The germline gives CDR1 SNHLY, CDR2 FYNNEI. With 7 bases clipped from V and 7 bases from J, the junction kept 6 bases outside the gene matches. The length of the CDR3 is 12 residues. The chain's CDR3 is CASTPTGIGYTF. The CDR3, as DNA: TGTGCCAGCACGCCGACAGGGATTGGCTACACCTTC.

The chain has TRBV29-1 and TRBJ1-1, with D hard to call. CDR1 is SQVTM, CDR2 ANQGSEA, per germline. V lost 3 bases, J lost 4 bases, and 15 bases lay in between. The CDR3 spans 14 residues. CDR3 residues: CSVERRKAVTEAFF. The CDR3 DNA reads as TGCAGCGTTGAGCGGAGGAAAGCGGTCACTGAAGCTTTCTTT.

The V call is TRBV18, the J call TRBJ2-5; TRBD1 agrees at 7 bases. The CDR3 length is 14 residues. The germline V gene has CDR1 KGHSH and CDR2 LQKENI. V lost 3 bases, J lost 8 bases, and 9 bases stayed unmatched. This chain's CDR3 is CASSPPGQMGTQYF. DNA of the CDR3: TGTGCCAGCTCACCCCCGGGACAGATGGGTACCCAGTACTTC.

This clone was counted only a few times. The rearrangement links TRBV11-3 to TRBJ2-3; TRBD1 matches at 12 bases. CDR1 and CDR2 from the germline V gene are SGHNT and YENEEA. CDR3 size: 15 residues. The V segment lost 1 base and the J segment 6 bases; nucleotides outside the gene matches: 2. The chain's CDR3 is CASSLGGQGADTQYF. CDR3 DNA: TGTGCCAGCAGCTTAGGGGGACAGGGGGCGGATACGCAGTATTTT.

The J gene is TRBJ2-7, the V gene TRBV5-1; 9 positions agree with TRBD2. J gave up 1 base and V 5 bases, and 7 bases lay outside the gene matches. CDR1 is SGHRS and CDR2 is YFSETQ in the germline V gene. The CDR3 contains 15 residues. The CDR3 protein is CASRAAGGSSYEQYF. CDR3 DNA sequence: TGCGCCAGCAGGGCGGCGGGAGGGAGTTCCTACGAGCAGTACTTC.

This chain joins TRBV13 and TRBJ2-7; D perhaps matches TRBD2 (6 bases). The V end lost 5 bases, the J end lost 3 bases, and 11 bases lay between the germline ends. This CDR3 contains 13 residues. The germline V gene encodes CDR1 PRHDT and CDR2 FYEKMQ (reference sequence). The DNA for the CDR3 is TGTGCCAGCAGCCGGACGACTAGCTACGAGCAGTACTTC. This sequence encodes CASSRTTSYEQYF. Full variable domain (missing parts from reference TRBV13 and TRBJ2-7): AAGVIQSPRHLIKEKRETATLKCYPIPRHDTVYWYQQGPGQDPQFLISFYEKMQSDKGSIPDRFSAQQFSDYHSELNMSSLELGDSALYFCASSRTTSYEQYFGPGTRLTVT.

There are a few counts of this clone. The chain joins TRBV2 to TRBJ1-4, with 7 bases fitting TRBD1. The CDR3 loop spans 16 amino acids. CDR1 is SNHLY, CDR2 FYNNEI, per germline. Trimming at V came to 4 bases and at J to 0 bases, leaving 5 bases not matched to a gene. The chain's CDR3 is CASSVDRATTNEKLFF. CDR3 coding DNA: TGTGCCAGCAGTGTTGACAGGGCTACAACTAATGAAAAACTGTTTTTT. The full variable domain, completed using reference TRBV2 and TRBJ1-4, is EPEVTQTPSHQVTQMGQEVILRCVPISNHLYFYWYRQILGQKVEFLVSFYNNEISEKSEIFDDQFSVERPDGSNFTLKIRSTKLEDSAMYFCASSVDRATTNEKLFFGSGTQLSVL.

The J gene is TRBJ1-2, the V gene TRBV7-9, with TRBD1 as a possible D gene (5 bases). There are 13 residues in the CDR3. Germline V lookup: CDR1 SEHNR, CDR2 FQNEAQ (reference sequence). The V end was cut by 4 bases, the J end by 4 bases, with 10 bases between. CDR3: CASSSDRVYGYTF. The CDR3 coding sequence is TGTGCCAGCAGCTCTGACAGAGTCTATGGCTACACCTTC.

This clone turned up a few times. This chain joins TRBV2 and TRBJ1-3, with D possibly being TRBD1 (6 bases). Germline V lookup: CDR1 SNHLY, CDR2 FYNNEI. CDR3 length: 12 amino acids. The V end was cut by 10 bases, the J end by 4 bases, with 11 bases between. The DNA of the CDR3 is TGTGCCATAAGGACAGTGGGAAACACCATATATTTT. As protein: CAIRTVGNTIYF.

In nucleotides, the CDR3 is TGTGCCAGCAGTTCCCGGGACAGGGGTCAGCCCCAGCATTTT. Translation: CASSSRDRGQPQHF. The chain has TRBV6-1 and TRBJ1-5, with 10 bases lining up with TRBD1. Germline V gene sequence: CDR1 MNHNS, CDR2 SASEGT. The V and J ends lost 5 bases and 6 bases, in that order; junction bases with no gene match: 4. The CDR3 runs to 14 residues.